Sequencing of this T cell receptor beta chain was carried out in a study of breast tumors, draining lymph nodes, adjacent tissues. TCRdb independently ran MiXCR on the multiplex PCR reads; one entry per CDR3 protein. The sample lists some 47,000 distinct CDR3 sequences, under 55% occurring once. The CDR3 contains 14 residues. CDR1 and CDR2 from the germline V gene are LNHDA and SQIVND (reference sequence). Trimming at V came to 4 bases and at J to 12 bases, leaving 11 bases not matched to a gene. This TCR derives from a female donor with breast cancer. Some clones in this sample may be carry-over from other donors' samples. The rearrangement links TRBV19 to TRBJ1-2; 10 nucleotides line up with TRBD1. Material for sequencing was breast tumor tissue. The CDR3 protein is CASSTRQGAIGNTF. Written as DNA, the CDR3 is TGTGCCAGTAGTACCCGACAGGGGGCGATTGGAAACACCTTC. Based on the CDR3 plus reference TRBV19 and TRBJ1-2, the full variable domain is DGGITQSPKYLFRKEGQNVTLSCEQNLNHDAMYWYRQDPGQGLRLIYYSQIVNDFQKGDIAEGYSVSREKKESFPLTVTSAQKNPTAFYLCASSTRQGAIGNTFGSGTRLTVV.